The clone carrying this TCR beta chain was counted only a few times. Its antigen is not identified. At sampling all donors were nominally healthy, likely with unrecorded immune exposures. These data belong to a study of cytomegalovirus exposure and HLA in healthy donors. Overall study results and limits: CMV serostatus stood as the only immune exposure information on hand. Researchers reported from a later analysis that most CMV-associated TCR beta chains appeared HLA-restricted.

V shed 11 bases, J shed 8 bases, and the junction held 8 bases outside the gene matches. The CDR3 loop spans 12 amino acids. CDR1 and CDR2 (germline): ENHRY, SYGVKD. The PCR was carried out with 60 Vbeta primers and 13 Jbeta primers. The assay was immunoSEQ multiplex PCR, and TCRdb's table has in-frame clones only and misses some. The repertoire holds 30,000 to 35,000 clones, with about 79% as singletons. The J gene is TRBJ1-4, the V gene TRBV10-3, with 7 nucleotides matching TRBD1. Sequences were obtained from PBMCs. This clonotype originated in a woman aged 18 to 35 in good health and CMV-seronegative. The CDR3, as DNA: TGTGCCGCAGGGGGAGAAGACGAAAAACTGTTTTTT. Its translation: CAAGGEDEKLFF.